This TCR beta chain was recorded in a study of cytomegalovirus exposure and HLA in healthy donors (dated by TCRdb to 2017 to 2019). The study in broad terms: In an earlier analysis of around 540 of the donors, about 270 Gb of sequence data and 95 million to 130 million unique TCR beta sequences from 180 million or so T cells were reported. Genome-wide SNP genotypes for about 60% of the 666 donors were used in a later genetic analysis, which treated that subset as a discovery cohort. A later analysis re-analyzed previously published TCR beta repertoires from 666 donors and added high-resolution HLA genotyping to study TCR occurrence patterns. High-throughput TCR immunosequencing, statistical association of individual TCRs with disease status, and machine learning were combined to predict cytomegalovirus infection status. The study aimed to test whether signatures of past pathogen exposure could be identified by cataloging public T cell receptors. An earlier analysis of about 620 of the donors applied high-throughput TCR beta sequencing to assess whether each TCR beta V gene segment acted as functional or pseudogenic. The later analysis used no new phenotypic data to find candidate immune exposures, relying instead on TCR beta sequences and their occurrence across donors. All discovery cohort repertoires had been generated using a single sequencing platform. Of the roughly 400 genotyped donors, 81% were placed in the genetic ancestry cluster associated with self-reported Caucasian donors. The number of typed donors differed by locus: about 620-640 for A, B, C, DRB1 and DQB1; approximately 520 for DQA1; around 610 for DPA1; and 400 to 480 for DPB1. Four or five DR-DQ haplotypes were treated as single units for association and clustering because of strong linkage in the cohort. Alongside the repertoire data, information on donor age, sex, ethnicity and CMV serostatus was compiled. On average, over 200,000 unique TCR beta nucleotide sequences were sequenced per donor among 398 genotyped donors of the cohort, with roughly 19% of those sequences being non-productive. The study used immunosequencing to profile the T cell repertoires of 600 to 850 subjects and linked those repertoires to cytomegalovirus serostatus. Class I and class II HLA loci were covered by the typing at four-digit resolution. An early release that covered approximately 600 HLA-typed donors contained approximately 300 gigabases of sequencing data and tens of millions of unique TCR sequences. In addition to the first cohort of around 670 subjects, a separate validation cohort of around 110 different subjects was used.

CDR1 and CDR2, looked up from the germline V gene, are MNHNS and SASEGT. Taken from cysteine to phenylalanine, the CDR3 has 13 residues. Of the read, only the CDR3 DNA is kept; its 39 bases are in frame from base 1. In total, 630 or so healthy bone marrow donors made up the cohort. At the time of sampling, all cohort members were nominally healthy, though unrecorded immune exposures were likely present. The donor was CMV seronegative and belonged to the group of 352 seronegative cohort members. A peripheral blood sample was provided by each donor, and peripheral blood mononuclear cells were used for TCR beta sequencing. Genomic DNA extraction from the blood cell samples was performed with the Qiagen DNeasy Blood Extraction Kit. To note about this clone: It lacks a known antigen. One end of the junction is discordant with germline, which a read error may explain.

Libraries came from the immunoSEQ multiplex PCR assay. For the multiplex PCR, a mixture combining 60 forward primers for TCR Vbeta segments and 13 reverse primers for TCR Jbeta segments was used. The CDR3 region of rearranged TCR beta genes was amplified from genomic DNA by a multiplex PCR assay. The amplified TCR beta libraries were sequenced on the Illumina HiSeq System as 87-base-pair reads. The authors' analysis ran thus. Across the 640 or so repertoires, a later analysis counted some 80 million unique TCR beta chains, some 11 million of which were shared by at least two donors. A nearest-neighbor algorithm error-corrected the raw reads and collapsed the reads into unique sequences, merging closely related sequences to remove PCR and sequencing errors. Alignment of CDR3 sequences to IMGT reference sequences was used to assign V, D and J gene segments. Each retained sequence needed at least a six-nucleotide match to both a V gene segment and a J gene segment. A rearrangement counted as productive if the CDR3 had no stop codons and remained in frame with V and J, and every other rearrangement counted as non-productive. CDR3 was defined according to IMGT convention as the region running from the second conserved V-encoded cysteine to the conserved J-encoded phenylalanine. The earlier analysis of about 590 of the donors excluded sequences that lacked an unambiguous match to a single V gene segment. In an earlier analysis of approximately 500 of the donors, a V segment was called functional when productive rearrangements were above 56.7%, and segregating when the standard deviation between donors exceeded 5%. A statistical classification framework was built for diagnosing cytomegalovirus status from the catalog of TCR beta chain sequences. V and J gene assignment, in a later analysis, came from comparing TCR nucleotide sequences with IMGT/GENE-DB human TR gene sequences. Using the TCRdist pipeline, a later analysis assigned CDR3 sequences along with most-parsimonious VDJ recombination scenarios. In a later analysis, every TCR beta chain was defined by the combination of its CDR3 amino acid sequence and its V-gene family, and reads without a unique V-gene family were dropped. As a way to deal with suspected cross-contamination and a sequencing artifact, a later analysis dropped nearly 600 nucleotide sequences that were highly shared and had low generation probability. In a later analysis, a clonal expansion index for each public chain was calculated from normalized within-repertoire ranks of inferred template counts. In a later analysis, generation probabilities were computed using a VDJ recombination model fitted to out-of-frame rearrangements, and the results were checked against IGoR. Hypergeometric tests were used in a later analysis to score TCR-TCR, TCR-HLA and TCR-CMV co-occurrence, with a repertoire-size bias correction applied to the TCR pairs. In a later analysis, false discovery rates were estimated by permuting HLA or CMV assignments 20 times. In a later analysis, co-occurring TCRs were grouped with DBSCAN, and TCRdist sequence similarity was added when clustering was performed within HLA-allele-positive subsets. Repertoires with fewer than 30,000 or more than 120,000 public chains, plus five repertoires with anomalous nucleotide sharing, were excluded from co-occurrence clustering. Held by TCRdb, this immuneACCESS table contains in-frame sequences only and omits some clones. Under half of the omission traces to an unresolved V gene where checked; the cause of the rest is unknown. The V and J calls and the clone size are those of that table, but D and trimming were determined from the DNA. Recorded for this sample are about 180,000 clones; more than 65% of them occurred a single time. The ten most abundant clones make up more than 0.4% of the sample.

Points the paper makes about the study in general: When HLA alleles, especially DR and DQ, strongly co-occurred, TCR associations were difficult to assign to individual alleles. In an earlier analysis of several hundred of the donors, most TCR beta V segments were observed in productive rearrangements about 90% or about 30% of the time, broadly matching IMGT annotations. A further reported finding was that TCR beta sequences accurately predicted the HLA-A and HLA-B alleles for most subjects in the first cohort. This cohort had only TCR beta chains sequenced, and the lack of alpha or paired-chain data limited which features could be detected. A later genetic analysis associated a missense DCLRE1C variant with V-gene and J-gene trimming of TCR beta chains, and an independent cohort replicated the association. HLA typing was unavailable for some donors at each locus, so association tests used only the typed subset. In a later analysis, the rate of TCR association differed among HLA loci, with DRB1 alleles having the most associated TCRs and HLA-C alleles having the fewest. The presence/absence analyses assumed that sequencing depth was roughly uniform across donors, and that assumption may not be true. Most TCR sequences were seen in very few donors, while some public TCRs were found in many individuals. CMV serostatus was the only immune exposure information available for the cohort. A later analysis reported that several top co-occurrence clusters appeared linked to parvovirus B19, influenza, CMV and Epstein-Barr virus. A later genetic analysis reported fewer N-insertions in productive TCRs among donors in an Asian-associated ancestry cluster than the approximately 670-donor mean. Linkage disequilibrium might explain the correlated functional status among segregating V segments, but an unknown experimental factor could not be excluded. The authors suggested that the approach could potentially be extended to other disease states and immunological phenotypes. In a later analysis, about 16,000 TCR beta sequences were associated with specific HLA alleles at a false discovery rate of 0.05. In the study, approximately 160 TCR beta chains were listed as associated with cytomegalovirus. In a later analysis, HLA-associated TCR beta chains showed more clonal expansion and lower generation probabilities than non-associated chains that were equally common. Because the 87-base-pair reads could not distinguish some IMGT-functional V segments, including TRBV6-2 and TRBV6-3, those segments were excluded. Because counts were too low, seventeen rarely observed V segments, including chromosome 9 orphons, were excluded from the earlier analysis of several hundred of the donors. The classifier was reported to diagnose cytomegalovirus status with high specificity and sensitivity in both the original cohort and the validation cohort. Most CMV-associated TCR beta chains appeared to be HLA-restricted in a later analysis, and the HLA associations seemed to be driven largely by CMV exposure. A cluster of highly shared sequence variants was judged likely to represent a technical artifact of the sequencing pipeline. A few of the identified cytomegalovirus-associated TCR beta chains were confirmed in vitro to be specific for cytomegalovirus antigens.

Recombination connected TRBV6-1 to TRBJ2-7; a tentative D match to TRBD2 spans 7 bases. The clonotype originates from a woman in her fifties or sixties in good health and CMV-seronegative. Sequencing was performed on PBMCs. The bases read TGTGCCAGCAGAGGGGGGGCAGATCACGAGCAATACTTC. It codes for CASRGGADHEQYF.